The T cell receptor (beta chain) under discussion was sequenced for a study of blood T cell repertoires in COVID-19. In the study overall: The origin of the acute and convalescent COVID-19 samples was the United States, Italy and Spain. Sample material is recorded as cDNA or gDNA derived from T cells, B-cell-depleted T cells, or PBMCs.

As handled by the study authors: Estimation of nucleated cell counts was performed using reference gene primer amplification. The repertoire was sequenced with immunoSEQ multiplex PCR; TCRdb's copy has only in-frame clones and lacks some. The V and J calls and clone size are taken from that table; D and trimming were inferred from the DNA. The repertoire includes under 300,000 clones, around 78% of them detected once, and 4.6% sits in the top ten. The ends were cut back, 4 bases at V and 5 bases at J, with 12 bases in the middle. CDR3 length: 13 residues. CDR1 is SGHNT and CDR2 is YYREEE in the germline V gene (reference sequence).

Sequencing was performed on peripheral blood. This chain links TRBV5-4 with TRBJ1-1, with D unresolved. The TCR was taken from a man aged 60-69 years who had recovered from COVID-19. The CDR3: CASSLDVDTEAFF. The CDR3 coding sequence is TGTGCCAGCAGCCTAGATGTAGATACTGAAGCTTTCTTT. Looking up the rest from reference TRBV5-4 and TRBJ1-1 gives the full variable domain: ETGVTQSPTHLIKTRGQQVTLRCSSQSGHNTVSWYQQALGQGPQFIFQYYREEENGRGNFPPRFSGLQFPNYSSELNVNALELDDSALYLCASSLDVDTEAFFGQGTRLTVV.